These 11 T cell receptor beta chains came from one sample sequenced in a study of blood T cell repertoires in COVID-19. TCRdb's table, derived via immunoSEQ multiplex PCR, lists solely in-frame clones and lacks some. Counted here are 130,000 or so clones, 81% occurring once; the ten biggest clones make up roughly 8.1%. The sample taken for sequencing was peripheral blood. These receptor sequences come from a woman aged 55-69 years with active or convalescent COVID-19.

The chain couples TRBV2 to TRBJ1-2; perhaps TRBD1 as D (6 bases). The V gene lost 7 bases and the J gene lost 4 bases, with 16 bases spanning the gap. CDR3 length: 14 amino acids. CDR1 is SNHLY, CDR2 FYNNEI, per germline. CDR3 bases: TGTGCCAGCACCGCGGGGGGAGGGGGCTATGGCTACACCTTC. Encoded protein: CASTAGGGGYGYTF. The variable domain in full, completed from reference TRBV2 and TRBJ1-2, reads EPEVTQTPSHQVTQMGQEVILRCVPISNHLYFYWYRQILGQKVEFLVSFYNNEISEKSEIFDDQFSVERPDGSNFTLKIRSTKLEDSAMYFCASTAGGGGYGYTFGSGTRLTVV.

V gene TRBV5-4 combines with J gene TRBJ1-2; possible D gene TRBD1, 5 bases. The length of the CDR3 is 13 residues. Trimming shortened V by 0 bases and J by 8 bases, and 11 bases separated the two germline ends. From germline, CDR1 is SGHNT and CDR2 YYREEE (reference sequence). DNA of the CDR3: TGTGCCAGCAGCTTGGTTGGGGCGTGGGGCTACACCTTC. Protein product: CASSLVGAWGYTF.

The chain uses TRBV7-9 and TRBJ2-1, with TRBD2 matching 8 bases. The ends lost 1 base at V and 7 bases at J; junction bases unmatched: 6. Germline V gene data show CDR1 as SEHNR and CDR2 as FQNEAQ (reference sequence). CDR3 length: 15 residues. The CDR3 nucleotides read TGTGCCAGCAGCTTAGGGAGCGGGAGAGGGAATGAGCAGTTCTTC. Encoded protein: CASSLGSGRGNEQFF.

V and J are TRBV7-3 and TRBJ2-2, with a weak D call TRBD1 (5 bases). Trimming left V 6 bases short and J 1 base short, with 9 bases between. There are 14 residues in the CDR3. From germline, CDR1 is SGHTA and CDR2 FQGTGA. The CDR3 DNA follows: TGTGCCAGCAGTCCCACAGGGAACACCGGGGAGCTGTTTTTT. It yields the protein CASSPTGNTGELFF.

The genes are TRBV24-1 and TRBJ2-3; 7 nucleotides agree with TRBD2. Trimming took 3 bases from V and 2 from J; bases not matched to a gene: 10. CDR3 size: 17 residues. Germline CDR1 reads KGHDR; CDR2 reads SFDVKD. The CDR3 sequence is CATSDRWSSGNTDTQYF. CDR3 in DNA: TGTGCCACCAGTGATAGGTGGTCTAGCGGAAACACAGATACGCAGTATTTT.

The chain recombines TRBV10-3 with TRBJ2-3; no reliable D call. The CDR3 contains 16 residues. Trimming left V 4 bases short and J 0 bases short, with 14 bases between. Germline CDR1 ENHRY, CDR2 SYGVKD. CDR3 in amino acids: CAISVGAPQSTDTQYF. The CDR3 coding sequence is TGTGCCATCAGTGTCGGAGCCCCTCAAAGCACAGATACGCAGTATTTT.

The chain is built from TRBV7-2 and TRBJ1-2; 7 bases map to TRBD1. The CDR3 is 15 amino acids. Trimming at V came to 1 base and at J to 4 bases, leaving 6 bases not matched to a gene. The germline CDR1 and CDR2 sequences are SGHTA and FQGNSA. CDR3 region: CASSLEGAVAYGYTF. The CDR3 nucleotides read TGTGCCAGCAGCTTAGAGGGGGCAGTGGCCTATGGCTACACCTTC.

The V and J genes are TRBV30 and TRBJ2-7; D gene uncertain. The V gene lost 1 base and the J gene lost 3 bases, with 13 bases spanning the gap. CDR3 length equals 14 residues. Germline V gene data show CDR1 as GTSNPN and CDR2 as SVGIG (reference sequence). The CDR3 is CAWSGLVLGYEQYF. CDR3 in DNA: TGTGCCTGGAGTGGGCTAGTACTTGGCTACGAGCAGTACTTC.

As DNA, the CDR3 is TGCGCCAGCAGTTGGGACAGGGAAAAGGACACTGAAGCTTTCTTT. This gives the protein CASSWDREKDTEAFF. V gene TRBV10-2 combines with J gene TRBJ1-1; the match to TRBD1 covers 9 bases. V lost 5 bases to trimming and J lost 3 bases; unmatched junction nucleotides: 7. The CDR3 contains 15 residues. Germline CDR1 is WSHSY and CDR2 is SAAADI.

The genes are TRBV19 and TRBJ1-2; D remains ambiguous. CDR3 length: 12 residues. The V gene lost 8 bases and the J gene lost 3 bases, with 10 bases spanning the gap. Germline V CDR1 and CDR2: LNHDA, SQIVND (reference sequence). The CDR3 coding sequence is TGTGCCAGTTCTTTCGGGGACTATGGCTACACCTTC. Protein: CASSFGDYGYTF.

DNA of the CDR3: TGTGCCAGCAGACCCTGGGGGGCAGATACGCAGTATTTT. Translated, it gives CASRPWGADTQYF. V is TRBV27 and J is TRBJ2-3; maybe TRBD2 (6 bases). CDR3 length equals 13 residues. Germline loops: CDR1 MNHEY, CDR2 SMNVEV (reference sequence). Trimming cost V 6 bases and J 4 bases, with 11 bases left between them.